This TCR beta chain was documented in a study of blood T cell repertoires in COVID-19. Overall study context: From T cells, B-cell-depleted T cells, or PBMCs came the material, which was cDNA or gDNA.

Measured with immunoSEQ multiplex PCR; TCRdb has only the in-frame clones, and not every one. The sample lists roughly 450,000 clones, less than 95% occurring once. Before being deemed recovered, Cohort 3 donors had two negative PCRs, clearance, or symptom resolution. V lost 3 bases and J lost 6, with 9 bases in between. Germline loops: CDR1 MDHEN, CDR2 SYDVKM. This CDR3 has 14 amino acids. The V call is TRBV28, the J call TRBJ1-6; D perhaps matches TRBD1 (6 bases). The sequenced sample was PBMCs or T cells enriched from blood (not recorded which). This receptor was taken from a young man who had recovered from COVID-19. DNA for the CDR3: TGTGCCAGCAGTTTGACAGGCTCTAATTCACCCCTCCACTTT. Amino acid sequence: CASSLTGSNSPLHF.